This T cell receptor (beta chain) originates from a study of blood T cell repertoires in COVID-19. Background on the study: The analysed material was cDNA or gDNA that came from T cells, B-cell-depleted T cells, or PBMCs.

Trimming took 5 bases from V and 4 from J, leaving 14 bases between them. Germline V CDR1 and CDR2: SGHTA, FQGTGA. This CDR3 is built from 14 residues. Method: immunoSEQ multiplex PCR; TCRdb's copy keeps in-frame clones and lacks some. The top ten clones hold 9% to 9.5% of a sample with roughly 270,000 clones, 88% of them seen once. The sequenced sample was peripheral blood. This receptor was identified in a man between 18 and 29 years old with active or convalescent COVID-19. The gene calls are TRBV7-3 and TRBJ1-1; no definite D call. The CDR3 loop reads CASSLSIGGTEAFF. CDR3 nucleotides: TGTGCCAGCAGCCTCTCGATCGGAGGCACTGAAGCTTTCTTT.